The present T cell receptor beta chain was sequenced within a study of T cell responses to AZD1222 COVID-19 vaccine. Overall study findings and caveats: Mostly white British, mostly female donors; authors suggested clonal diversity may be underestimated. Spike-wide vaccine-associated CD4 TCRs dominated at 160-218 and 743-854. Targeting of unmutated variant regions was reportedly seen in nearly half of spike-specific TCRs. Repertoires in all cases were sampled only once the peak T cell response had passed.

Only in-frame clones appear in the TCRdb table, and some are missing; sequencing was by immunoSEQ multiplex PCR. Of approximately 120,000 clones detected, 70% to 90% appear once; the ten largest clones hold around 13%. Germline CDR1 and CDR2: SGHDT and YYEEEE. V gave up 3 bases and J gave up 7 bases; unmatched junction bases: 7. The CDR3 extends over 15 amino acids. To note about this clone: Its antigen is still unknown.

J is TRBJ1-1 and V is TRBV5-6, with 12 bases aligning to TRBD1. The clonotype originates from an adult in good health. The sequenced sample was peripheral blood, obtained on day 0 of MenACWY control vaccination. For the CDR3, the DNA is TGTGCCAGCAGCTGGGGGACAGGGGGCGCGGGTGAAGCTTTCTTT. It translates to CASSWGTGGAGEAFF.